This T cell receptor (beta chain) stems from a study of a mutant IDH1 vaccine in newly diagnosed glioma. Germline loops: CDR1 SNHLY, CDR2 FYNNEI. CDR3 size: 17 residues. The trim removed 4 bases at V and 0 bases at J, leaving 6 bases unmatched. Time point in this sample: baseline, week 1 (first vaccination visit). Treatment defined: pre-vaccination baseline after standard-of-care therapy. The data were produced by immunoSEQ multiplex PCR, yet TCRdb's version contains in-frame clones alone and is incomplete. This table holds about 33,000 clones, less than 90% found once. The sequenced sample was PBMCs, obtained from a glioma patient treated with radiotherapy, temozolomide or both. The rearrangement joins TRBV2 to TRBJ2-4; 10 nucleotides line up with TRBD1. The TCR was taken from a woman aged 40 to 55 with glioma. CDR3: CASSASGTGAAKNIQYF. Written as DNA, the CDR3 is TGTGCCAGCAGTGCCTCCGGGACAGGGGCAGCCAAAAACATTCAGTACTTC.